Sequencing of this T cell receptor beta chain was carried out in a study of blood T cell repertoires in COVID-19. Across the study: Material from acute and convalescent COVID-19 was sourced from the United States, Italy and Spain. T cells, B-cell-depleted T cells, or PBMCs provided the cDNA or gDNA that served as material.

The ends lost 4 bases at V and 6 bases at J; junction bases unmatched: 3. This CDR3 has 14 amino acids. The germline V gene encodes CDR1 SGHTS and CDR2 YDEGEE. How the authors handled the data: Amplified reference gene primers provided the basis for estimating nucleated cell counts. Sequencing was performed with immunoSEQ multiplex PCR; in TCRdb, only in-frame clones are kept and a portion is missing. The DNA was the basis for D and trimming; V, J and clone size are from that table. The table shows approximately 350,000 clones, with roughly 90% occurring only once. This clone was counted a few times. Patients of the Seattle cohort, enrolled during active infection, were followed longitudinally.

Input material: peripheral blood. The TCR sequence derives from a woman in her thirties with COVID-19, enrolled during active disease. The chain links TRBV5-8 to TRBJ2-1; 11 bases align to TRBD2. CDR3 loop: CASSPLAGVNEQFF. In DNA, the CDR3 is TGTGCCAGCAGCCCACTAGCGGGAGTCAATGAGCAGTTCTTC.